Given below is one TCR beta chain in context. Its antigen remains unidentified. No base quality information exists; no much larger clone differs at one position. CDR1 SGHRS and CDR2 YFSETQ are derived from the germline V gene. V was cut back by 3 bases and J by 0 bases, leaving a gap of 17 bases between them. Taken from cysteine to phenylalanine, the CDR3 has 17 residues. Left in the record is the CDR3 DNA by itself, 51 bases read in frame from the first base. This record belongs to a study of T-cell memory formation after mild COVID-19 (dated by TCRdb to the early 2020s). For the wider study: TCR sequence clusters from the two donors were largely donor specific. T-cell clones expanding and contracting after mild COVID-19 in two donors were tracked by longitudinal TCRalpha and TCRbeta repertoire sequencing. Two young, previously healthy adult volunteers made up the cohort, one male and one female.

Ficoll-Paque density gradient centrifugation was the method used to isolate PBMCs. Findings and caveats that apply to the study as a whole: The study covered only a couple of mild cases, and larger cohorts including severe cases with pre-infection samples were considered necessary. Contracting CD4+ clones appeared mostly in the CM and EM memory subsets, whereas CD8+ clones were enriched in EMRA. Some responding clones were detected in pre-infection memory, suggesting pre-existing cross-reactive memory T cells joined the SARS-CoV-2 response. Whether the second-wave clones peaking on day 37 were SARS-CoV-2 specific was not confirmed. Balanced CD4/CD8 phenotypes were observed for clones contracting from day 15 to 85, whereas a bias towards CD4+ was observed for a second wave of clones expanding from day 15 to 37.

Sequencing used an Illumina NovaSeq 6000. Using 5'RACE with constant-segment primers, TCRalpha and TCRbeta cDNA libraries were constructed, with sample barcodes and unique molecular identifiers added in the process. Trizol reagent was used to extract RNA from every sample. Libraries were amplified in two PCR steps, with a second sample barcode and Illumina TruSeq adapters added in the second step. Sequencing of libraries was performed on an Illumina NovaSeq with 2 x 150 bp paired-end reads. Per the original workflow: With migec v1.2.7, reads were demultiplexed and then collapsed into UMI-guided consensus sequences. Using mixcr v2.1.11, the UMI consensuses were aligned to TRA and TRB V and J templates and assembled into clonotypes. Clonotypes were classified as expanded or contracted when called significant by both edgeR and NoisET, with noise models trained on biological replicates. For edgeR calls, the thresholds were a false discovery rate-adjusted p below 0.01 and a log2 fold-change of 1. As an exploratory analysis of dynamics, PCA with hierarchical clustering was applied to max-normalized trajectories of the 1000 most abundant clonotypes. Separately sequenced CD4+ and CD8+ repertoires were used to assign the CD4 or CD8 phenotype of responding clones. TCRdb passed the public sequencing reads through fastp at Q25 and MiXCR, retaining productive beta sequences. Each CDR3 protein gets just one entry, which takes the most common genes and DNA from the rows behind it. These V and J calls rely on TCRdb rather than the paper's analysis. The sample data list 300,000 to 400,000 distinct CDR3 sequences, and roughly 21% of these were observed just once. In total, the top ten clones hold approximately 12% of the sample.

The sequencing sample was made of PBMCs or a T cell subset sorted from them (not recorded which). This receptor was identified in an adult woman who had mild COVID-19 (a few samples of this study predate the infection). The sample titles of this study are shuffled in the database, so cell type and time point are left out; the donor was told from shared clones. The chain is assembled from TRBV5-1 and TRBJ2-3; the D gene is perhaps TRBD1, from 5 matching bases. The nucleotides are TGCGCCAGCAGCTCCGTACAGGCCTCTCCTAGCACAGATACGCAGTATTTT. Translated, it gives CASSSVQASPSTDTQYF.